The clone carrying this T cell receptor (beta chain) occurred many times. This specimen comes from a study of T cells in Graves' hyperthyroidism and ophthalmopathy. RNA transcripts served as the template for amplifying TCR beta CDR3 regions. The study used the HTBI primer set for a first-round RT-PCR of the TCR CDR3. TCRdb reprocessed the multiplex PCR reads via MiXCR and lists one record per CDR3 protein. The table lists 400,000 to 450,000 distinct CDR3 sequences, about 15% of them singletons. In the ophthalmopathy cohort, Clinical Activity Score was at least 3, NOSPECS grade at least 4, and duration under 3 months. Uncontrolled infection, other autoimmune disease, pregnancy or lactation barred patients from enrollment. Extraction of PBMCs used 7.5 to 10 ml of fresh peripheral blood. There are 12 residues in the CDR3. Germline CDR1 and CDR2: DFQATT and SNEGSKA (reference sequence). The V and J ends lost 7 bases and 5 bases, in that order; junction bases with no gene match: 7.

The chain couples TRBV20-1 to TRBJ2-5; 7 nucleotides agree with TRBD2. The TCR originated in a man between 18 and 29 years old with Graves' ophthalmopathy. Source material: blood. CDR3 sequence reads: CSVGGNRETQYF. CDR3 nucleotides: TGCAGTGTGGGGGGGAACCGGGAGACCCAGTACTTC.